One sample yielded the 5 T cell receptor beta chains listed below, sequenced in a study of cytomegalovirus exposure and HLA in healthy donors. PCR amplification relied on 60 Vbeta primers (plus 13 Jbeta primers). Method: immunoSEQ multiplex PCR; TCRdb's copy keeps in-frame clones and lacks some. The sample lists about 100,000 clones, over 80% occurring once. Sequencing was done on a sample of PBMCs. All receptors come from a young man in good health and CMV-seropositive.

This clone was observed a handful of times. At one boundary the junction diverges from the germline segment, which might be a read error. This chain uses TRBV10-3 with TRBJ2-4; D is unresolved. The germline gives CDR1 ENHRY, CDR2 SYGVKD. This CDR3 spans 15 amino acids. The CDR3: CAISESTRAKNSQYF. As DNA, the CDR3 is TGTGCCATCAGTGAGTCGACCCGAGCCAAAAACAGTCAGTACTTC.

V and J are TRBV27 and TRBJ2-7, with D tentatively TRBD1 (5 bases). The germline V and J ends were trimmed by 4 bases and 4 bases, with 20 bases remaining between them. Germline CDR1 and CDR2: MNHEY and SMNVEV (reference sequence). There are 16 residues in the CDR3. The CDR3 DNA reads TGTGCCAGCAGTTCCCCATCAGGGTCCGGTGGGTACGAGCAGTACTTC. Amino acids: CASSSPSGSGGYEQYF.

V is TRBV30 and J is TRBJ2-5, with 7 bases fitting TRBD1. The germline gives CDR1 GTSNPN, CDR2 SVGIG (reference sequence). The ends lost 5 bases at V and 5 bases at J; junction bases unmatched: 8. The CDR3 consists of 13 residues. In DNA, the CDR3 is TGTGCCTGGGACAGGGTGTTTCGGGAGACCCAGTACTTC. This encodes CAWDRVFRETQYF.

This chain uses TRBV19 with TRBJ2-3, with a possible D match to TRBD1 (6 bases). This CDR3 region has 12 residues. Germline V gene data show CDR1 as LNHDA and CDR2 as SQIVND (reference sequence). V dropped 5 bases and J dropped 11 bases, with 14 bases sitting between them. Here the CDR3 DNA reads TGTGCCAGTAGTTTACAACCGGGACAGCAGTATTTT. It specifies CASSLQPGQQYF. Full variable domain (rest looked up from reference TRBV19 and TRBJ2-3): DGGITQSPKYLFRKEGQNVTLSCEQNLNHDAMYWYRQDPGQGLRLIYYSQIVNDFQKGDIAEGYSVSREKKESFPLTVTSAQKNPTAFYLCASSLQPGQQYFGPGTRLTVL.

This clone was picked up a small number of times. The V call is TRBV27, the J call TRBJ2-7; 7 nucleotides agree with TRBD1. The CDR3 totals 15 residues. Trimming removed 3 bases from V and 7 bases from J; junction bases left unmatched: 12. Germline V gives CDR1 MNHEY, CDR2 SMNVEV (reference sequence). The CDR3 spells CASSLRTGVEGEQYF. The CDR3 nucleotides read TGTGCCAGCAGTTTGCGCACAGGGGTCGAAGGGGAGCAGTACTTC.